The entry below describes one T cell receptor (beta chain). Alongside a J-beta primer mix, a sample-barcoded 5' primer served in a second PCR lasting about 7 to 12 cycles. TCRdb reanalysed the 5' RACE reads using MiXCR and keeps one entry per CDR3 protein. The data contain about 1,500,000 distinct CDR3 sequences, roughly 27% of them seen just once; the ten biggest clones take up less than 9.5%. The CDR3 covers 16 residues. Germline CDR1 reads SQVTM; CDR2 reads ANQGSEA. The data belong to a study of blood T cells in healthy people across ages. V and J are TRBV29-1 and TRBJ2-1; possible D gene TRBD2, 6 bases. The J call is uncertain, as TRBJ2-7 better fits the DNA end. The receptor comes from a woman in her twenties or thirties in good health. Sequenced input: blood. CDR3 loop: CSVEDGAGLSYNEQYF. The CDR3 DNA follows: TGCAGCGTTGAAGATGGGGCGGGGCTCTCCTACAATGAGCAGTACTTC.